These T cell receptor beta chains were read from a single sample in a study of T cells after yellow fever vaccination. Each CDR3 protein gets one entry after TCRdb re-called the 5' RACE reads with MiXCR. This table holds some 300,000 distinct CDR3 sequences, less than 9.5% found once. The sequences come from CD4+ T cells sorted from PBMCs, collected 5 days after the yellow fever booster vaccination. These receptors all come from a man younger than 35 who received the YFV17D yellow fever vaccine. Each CDR3 is given with its conserved first and last residue. D genes are given only for firm matches. The size of a clone is reported for some rows only, either as once, few or many, or as a class for expanded clones.

V gene: TRBV4-3
J gene: TRBJ2-3
D gene: NA
clone size: few
CDR3 DNA: TGCGCCAGCAGCCAAGGTGGGGGGCCGTGGGATACGCAGTATTTT
CDR3 protein: CASSQGGGPWDTQYF

V gene: TRBV24-1
J gene: TRBJ2-3
D gene: NA
clone size: NA
CDR3 DNA: TGTGCCACCAGTGATTTGCAAAGGGGTACGCAGTATTTT
CDR3 protein: CATSDLQRGTQYF

V gene: TRBV11-1
J gene: TRBJ1-1
D gene: TRBD1
clone size: few
CDR3 DNA: TGTGCCAGCAGCGCCCGGGACAGGGGGAACACTGAAGCTTTCTTT
CDR3 protein: CASSARDRGNTEAFF

V gene: TRBV3-1
J gene: TRBJ1-1
D gene: NA
clone size: few
CDR3 DNA: TGTGCCAGCAGCCCTTCGACGAACACTGAAGCTTTCTTT
CDR3 protein: CASSPSTNTEAFF

V gene: TRBV5-1
J gene: TRBJ1-4
D gene: NA
clone size: NA
CDR3 DNA: TGCGCCAGCAGCTGGAGGGGGGAAGAGGAAAAACTGTTTTTT
CDR3 protein: CASSWRGEEEKLFF

V gene: TRBV20-1
J gene: TRBJ1-2
D gene: NA
clone size: few
CDR3 DNA: TGCAGTGCTCATCGCGGGACGTTCTTC
CDR3 protein: CSAHRGTFF

V gene: TRBV4-3
J gene: TRBJ1-1
D gene: NA
clone size: few
CDR3 DNA: TGCGCCAGCAGCCAAGATTGGCAGGGTTTCACTGAAGCTTTCTTT
CDR3 protein: CASSQDWQGFTEAFF

V gene: TRBV5-4
J gene: TRBJ2-3
D gene: TRBD2
clone size: NA
CDR3 DNA: TGTGCCAGCAGCGCTAGACTAGCGGGGGGCACAGATACGCAGTATTTT
CDR3 protein: CASSARLAGGTDTQYF

V gene: TRBV12-3/TRBV12-4
J gene: TRBJ1-5
D gene: NA
clone size: few
CDR3 DNA: TGTGCCACCTCCTTCCGGGACTCGACGGGCAATCAGCCCCAGCATTTT
CDR3 protein: CATSFRDSTGNQPQHF

V gene: TRBV12-3/TRBV12-4
J gene: TRBJ2-1
D gene: TRBD2
clone size: many
CDR3 DNA: TGTGCCAGCAGCCTACCCAAACTAGCGAGCTCCTACAATGAGCAGTTCTTC
CDR3 protein: CASSLPKLASSYNEQFF